This T cell receptor (beta chain) is drawn from a study of patients with pleural tuberculosis (TCRdb year 2014). Instrument used: Illumina Genome Analyzer IIx. TCRdb took the public reads, trimmed them with fastp at Q25, ran MiXCR for clone calling and kept in-frame beta chains. All rows with the same CDR3 protein become a single entry with the most common DNA and genes. The sample table lists about 29,000 distinct CDR3 sequences, 15% to 20% of them with a count of one. The ten largest make up 3.5% to 4.5% of the sample. V is pared back by 6 bases and J by 7 bases, with 22 bases lying between the germline termini. From a lookup of the germline V gene (reference sequence), CDR1 and CDR2 are DFQATT and SNEGSKA. The CDR3 holds 15 amino acids from the cysteine to the phenylalanine. Only the CDR3 DNA stays, 45 bases, in frame from base 1. As concerns this clonotype: What antigen it recognizes has not been identified. No base qualities exist here, and no much larger clone lies one base off it.

The chain links TRBV20-1 with TRBJ1-5; the D gene is perhaps TRBD1, on 5 matching bases. The sequencing input was peripheral blood. The clonotype originates from a human donor with pleural tuberculosis. The CDR3 region: CSAQRQRAWGQPQHF. The DNA sequence is TGCAGTGCCCAGAGACAGAGGGCATGGGGGCAGCCCCAGCATTTT.